This record looks at one TCR beta chain sequence and its context. Per germline, CDR1 KGHDR and CDR2 SFDVKD. V was cut by 4 bases and J by 3 bases, with 17 bases left in between. The CDR3 loop spans 16 amino acids. Repertoires were generated with immunoSEQ multiplex PCR, while TCRdb's copy carries only in-frame clones and drops some. The sample gives roughly 100,000 clones, roughly 80% of which show up once; 15% is in the top ten. The data stem from a study of blood T cell repertoires in COVID-19. The wider study: Acute-phase and convalescent COVID-19 samples originated in the United States, Italy and Spain.

What was sequenced was peripheral blood. This sequence joins TRBV24-1 and TRBJ1-2; D gene unclear. The receptor comes from a woman older than 75 with acute or convalescent COVID-19. CDR3 DNA: TGTGCCACCAGTGACAACCCTCTAGGTGGAGACTATGGCTACACCTTC. Translation gives CATSDNPLGGDYGYTF.